Presented here are 9 T cell receptor beta chains from one specimen sequenced in a study of T-cell reconstitution after alpha-beta-depleted transplantation in children. Unique molecular identifiers were used to barcode this TCRbeta library. TCRdb re-called the PCR reads through MiXCR, storing one row per CDR3 protein. The sample holds around 800,000 distinct CDR3 sequences; 15% to 20% are singletons and the top ten take about 5%. The sequencing here drew on PBMCs, mostly from graft donor cells, taken 360 days after TCRalphabeta/CD19-depleted stem cell transplant. Receptor source: a male patient between 10 and 17 years old who had a stem cell transplant for acute lymphoblastic leukemia, so the T cells may come from the graft donor.

The V gene is TRBV4-1, the J gene TRBJ1-1; D remains unclear. Germline V gene lookup returns CDR1 MGHRA and CDR2 YSYEKL. Deletions cut 1 base from V and 0 bases from J, with 15 bases between. CDR3 length: 17 amino acids. The CDR3 loop reads CASSQGRWVWVNTEAFF. The CDR3 bases are TGCGCCAGCAGCCAAGGACGTTGGGTTTGGGTGAACACTGAAGCTTTCTTT.

This clonotype was found a few times. V gene TRBV12-3 or TRBV12-4 combines with J gene TRBJ2-2; 9 bases are a match to TRBD1. Trimming took 4 bases from V and 9 from J; bases not matched to a gene: 3. The CDR3 contains 13 residues. For the CDR3, the DNA is TGTGCCAGCAGTTCACAGGGGGCGCGGGAGCTGTTTTTT. Its translation: CASSSQGARELFF.

This clonotype has at least ten counts. This chain links TRBV23-1 with TRBJ2-1; TRBD2 matches 10 bases. Being an ORF, TRBV23-1 has a function that is uncertain. V lost 3 bases to trimming and J lost 4 bases; unmatched junction nucleotides: 9. The CDR3 loop spans 17 amino acids. This CDR3 reads CASSHDLSGRVYNEQFF. CDR3 bases: TGCGCCAGCAGTCATGACCTCAGCGGGAGGGTGTACAATGAGCAGTTCTTC.

The sample holds many counts of this clonotype. The chain uses TRBV12-3 or TRBV12-4 and TRBJ2-5; D might be TRBD1 (5 bases). V dropped 3 bases and J dropped 1 base, with 9 bases sitting between them. The CDR3 sequence is 14 residues long. Written as DNA, the CDR3 is TGTGCCAGCAGTTTCGGCAGGGCCCAAGAGACCCAGTACTTC. Its translation is CASSFGRAQETQYF.

The chain employs TRBV12-3 or TRBV12-4 and TRBJ2-2; D may be TRBD1 (6 bases). The V and J ends lost 9 bases and 4 bases respectively, with 18 bases between them. The CDR3 covers 15 residues. DNA of the CDR3: TGTGCCAGTATACAGGGCCGAATGGGCACCGGGGAGCTGTTTTTT. Its translation: CASIQGRMGTGELFF.

The V and J genes are TRBV27 and TRBJ2-7; no clear D gene. The germline CDR1 and CDR2 sequences are MNHEY and SMNVEV (reference sequence). Trimming shortened V by 5 bases and J by 0 bases, and 8 bases separated the two germline ends. This CDR3 comprises 13 residues. This CDR3 is CASSAYSSYEQYF. CDR3 in DNA: TGTGCCAGCAGTGCCTATAGCTCCTACGAGCAGTACTTC.

This clonotype was counted a few times. The CDR3 DNA reads as TGCGCCAGCAGTAAACGGCGGACGGTAGGGGCCAACGTCCTGACTTTC. Translation gives CASSKRRTVGANVLTF. The chain combines TRBV23-1 with TRBJ2-6; D gene unclear. TRBV23-1 has ORF status, its function being uncertain. The CDR3 consists of 16 residues. The germline V and J ends were trimmed by 5 bases and 4 bases, with 15 bases remaining between them.

Ten or more counts support this clonotype. The chain has TRBV29-1 and TRBJ2-5; 7 bases agree with TRBD2. With 4 bases clipped from V and 5 bases from J, the junction kept 7 bases outside the gene matches. CDR1 and CDR2 (germline): SQVTM, ANQGSEA. The CDR3 runs to 13 residues. The CDR3 here is CSVVGGMRETQYF. For the CDR3, the DNA is TGCAGCGTTGTGGGGGGGATGCGGGAGACCCAGTACTTC.

The chain is built from TRBV20-1 and TRBJ1-5; the D is unclear. The CDR3 length is 16 residues. Germline V gene lookup returns CDR1 DFQATT and CDR2 SNEGSKA (reference sequence). With 1 base removed from V and 2 bases from J, the gap between germline ends came to 15 bases. CDR3 loop: CSARAWSRGGNQPQHF. The CDR3 nucleotides are TGCAGTGCTAGAGCATGGTCCCGGGGAGGCAATCAGCCCCAGCATTTT.